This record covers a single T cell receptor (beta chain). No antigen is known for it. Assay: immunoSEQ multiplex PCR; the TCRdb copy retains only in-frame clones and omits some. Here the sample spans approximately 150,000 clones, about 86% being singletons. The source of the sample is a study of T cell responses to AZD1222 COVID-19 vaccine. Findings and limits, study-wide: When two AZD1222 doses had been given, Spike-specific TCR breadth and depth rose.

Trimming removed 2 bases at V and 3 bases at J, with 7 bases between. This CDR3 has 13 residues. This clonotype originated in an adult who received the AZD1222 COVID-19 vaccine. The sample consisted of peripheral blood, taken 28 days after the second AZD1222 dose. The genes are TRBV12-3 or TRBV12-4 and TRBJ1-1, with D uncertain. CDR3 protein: CASSLMAYTEAFF. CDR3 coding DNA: TGTGCCAGCAGTTTAATGGCCTACACTGAAGCTTTCTTT.